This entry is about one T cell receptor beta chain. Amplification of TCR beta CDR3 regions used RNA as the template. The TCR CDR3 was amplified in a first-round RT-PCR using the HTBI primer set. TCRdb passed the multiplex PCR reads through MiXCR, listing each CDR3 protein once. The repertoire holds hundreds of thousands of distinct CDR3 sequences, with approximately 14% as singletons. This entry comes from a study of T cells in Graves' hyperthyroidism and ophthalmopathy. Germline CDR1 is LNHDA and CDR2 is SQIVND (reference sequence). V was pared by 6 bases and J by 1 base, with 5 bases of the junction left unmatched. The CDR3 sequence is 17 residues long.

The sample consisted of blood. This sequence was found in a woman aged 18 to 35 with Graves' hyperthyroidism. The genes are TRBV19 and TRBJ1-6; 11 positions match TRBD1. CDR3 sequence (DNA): TGTGCCAGTAGCACCGGGACAGGGGGATCCTATAATTCACCCCTCCACTTT. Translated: CASSTGTGGSYNSPLHF.